Listed below are T cell receptor beta chains from one sample, sequenced in a study of cytomegalovirus exposure and HLA in healthy donors. Data came from immunoSEQ multiplex PCR; TCRdb stores just in-frame clones and leaves some out. Its table records around 150,000 clones. The material sequenced was PBMCs. The receptors stem from a woman in her fifties or sixties in good health and CMV-seronegative. Both conserved end residues are part of each CDR3. D genes are given only for firm matches.

J: TRBJ1-1; D: TRBD1; V: TRBV6-5; CDR3: CASNRRTGNTEAFF; DNA: TGTGCCAGCAACCGCCGGACAGGTAACACTGAAGCTTTCTTT
J: TRBJ1-3; D: -; V: TRBV5-1; CDR3: CASSLGLTDSGNTIYF; DNA: TGCGCCAGCAGCTTGGGCCTGACAGACTCTGGAAACACCATATATTTT
J: TRBJ2-2; D: -; V: TRBV11-2; CDR3: CASSSRGHVNTGELFF; DNA: TGTGCCAGCAGCTCCCGAGGACATGTGAACACCGGGGAGCTGTTTTTT
J: TRBJ1-1; D: -; V: TRBV10-1; CDR3: CASSENFRGTEAFF; DNA: TGCGCCAGCAGTGAAAACTTCCGGGGCACTGAAGCTTTCTTT
J: TRBJ2-6; D: -; V: TRBV5-1; CDR3: CASSLVSSGGGGANVLTF; DNA: TGCGCCAGCAGCTTGGTATCTAGCGGAGGGGGTGGGGCCAACGTCCTGACTTTC
J: TRBJ2-5; D: -; V: TRBV5-1; CDR3: CASSTGLETQYF; DNA: TGCGCCAGTTCTACAGGTCTGGAGACCCAGTACTTC
J: TRBJ1-4; D: TRBD1; V: TRBV2; CDR3: CASSGDPGQGNEKLFF; DNA: TGTGCCAGCAGTGGAGATCCGGGACAGGGCAATGAAAAACTGTTTTTT
J: TRBJ2-5; D: TRBD1; V: TRBV7-8; CDR3: CASSFMDRGGETQYF; DNA: TGTGCCAGCAGCTTTATGGACAGGGGAGGGGAGACCCAGTACTTC
J: TRBJ2-7; D: -; V: TRBV29-1; CDR3: CSVVLTSGYEQYF; DNA: TGCAGCGTTGTGCTGACTTCTGGATACGAGCAGTACTTC
J: TRBJ2-7; D: TRBD1; V: TRBV5-6; CDR3: CASSLRRLQGRYEQYF; DNA: TGTGCCAGCAGCTTGCGGCGCCTACAGGGGCGATACGAGCAGTACTTC
J: TRBJ1-2; D: TRBD1; V: TRBV7-6; CDR3: CASSLVQGGQTTEYGYTF; DNA: TGTGCCAGCAGCTTAGTTCAGGGGGGACAGACTACGGAATATGGCTACACCTTC
J: TRBJ2-1; D: TRBD2; V: TRBV2; CDR3: CASTSGGASYNEQFF; DNA: TGTGCCAGTACTAGCGGGGGGGCAAGCTACAATGAGCAGTTCTTC
J: TRBJ2-7; D: -; V: TRBV5-5; CDR3: CASSISGFSYEQYF; DNA: TGTGCCAGCAGCATAAGCGGATTCTCCTACGAGCAGTACTTC
J: TRBJ1-3; D: -; V: TRBV6-5; CDR3: CASRGTTSGNTIYF; DNA: TGTGCCAGCAGGGGTACTACCTCTGGAAACACCATATATTTT
J: TRBJ1-1; D: -; V: TRBV10-3; CDR3: CAVQGLNTEAFF; DNA: TGTGCCGTGCAGGGGCTGAACACTGAAGCTTTCTTT
J: TRBJ2-7; D: -; V: TRBV9; CDR3: CASSSRGMSYEQYF; DNA: TGTGCCAGCTCAAGTCGGGGTATGTCCTACGAGCAGTACTTC
J: TRBJ1-1; D: -; V: TRBV4-1; CDR3: CASSQGAGVNTEAFF; DNA: TGCGCCAGCAGCCAAGGTGCAGGGGTGAACACTGAAGCTTTCTTT
J: TRBJ1-2; D: -; V: TRBV29-1; CDR3: CSVKGKVRNYGYTF; DNA: TGCAGCGTTAAGGGGAAGGTTAGAAACTATGGCTACACCTTC
J: TRBJ2-7; D: TRBD2; V: TRBV5-1; CDR3: CASSLGSGSSYEQYF; DNA: TGCGCCAGCAGCTTGGGCAGCGGGAGCTCCTACGAGCAGTACTTC
J: TRBJ2-5; D: -; V: TRBV5-6; CDR3: CASSDSGSGGETQYF; DNA: TGTGCCAGCAGTGACAGCGGGTCGGGTGGAGAGACCCAGTACTTC
J: TRBJ1-2; D: TRBD1; V: TRBV5-1; CDR3: CASSLRDREDGYTF; DNA: TGCGCCAGCAGCTTGCGGGACAGGGAAGATGGCTACACCTTC
J: TRBJ1-5; D: -; V: TRBV29-1; CDR3: CSPDWGGNQPQHF; DNA: TGCAGCCCCGACTGGGGGGGCAATCAGCCCCAGCATTTT
J: TRBJ2-3; D: TRBD2; V: TRBV5-1; CDR3: CASREGTSGLADTQYF; DNA: TGCGCCAGCAGGGAAGGGACTAGCGGACTAGCAGATACGCAGTATTTT
J: TRBJ2-5; D: -; V: TRBV7-8; CDR3: CASSLAGRETQYF; DNA: TGTGCCAGCAGCTTAGCGGGGAGAGAGACCCAGTACTTC
J: TRBJ1-2; D: TRBD1; V: TRBV15; CDR3: CATQRGTGGRNGYTF; DNA: TGTGCCACCCAGAGAGGGACAGGGGGTAGGAATGGCTACACCTTC